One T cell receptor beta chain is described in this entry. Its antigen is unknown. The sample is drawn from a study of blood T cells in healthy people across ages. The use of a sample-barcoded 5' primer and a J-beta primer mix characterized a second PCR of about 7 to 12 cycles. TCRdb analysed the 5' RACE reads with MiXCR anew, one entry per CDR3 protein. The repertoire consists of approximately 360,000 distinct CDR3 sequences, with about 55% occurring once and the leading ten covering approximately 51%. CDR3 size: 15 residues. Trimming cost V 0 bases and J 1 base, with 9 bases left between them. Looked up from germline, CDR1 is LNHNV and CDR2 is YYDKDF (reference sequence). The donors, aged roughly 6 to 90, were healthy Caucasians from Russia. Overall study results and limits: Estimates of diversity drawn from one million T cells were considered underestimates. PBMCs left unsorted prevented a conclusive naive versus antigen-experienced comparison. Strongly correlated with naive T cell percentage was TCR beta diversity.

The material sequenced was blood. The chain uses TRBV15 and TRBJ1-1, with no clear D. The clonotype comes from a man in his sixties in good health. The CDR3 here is CATSRDDLRNTEAFF. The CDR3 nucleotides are TGTGCCACCAGCAGAGATGATTTAAGGAACACTGAAGCTTTCTTT.